This record concerns one T cell receptor beta chain sequence. Its antigen is currently unknown. Markers CD45RO/CCR7/CD25/CD127/CD95/CD27 served to sort CD4+ naive, central memory, regulatory and stem cell-like memory cells. The junction had 14 bases not matched to a gene; V was cut back by 2 bases and J by 5 bases. CDR1 and CDR2 (germline): SGHTA, FQGTGA. CDR3 length equals 17 residues. Sequenced material consisted of expressed TCRB transcripts (all of the isolated RNA was reverse transcribed). The table came from immunoSEQ multiplex PCR; TCRdb's copy has only in-frame clones and leaves some out. The repertoire has 130,000 or so clones, 9% of them found once; the top ten carry approximately 0.7%. The data originate from a study of beta chain features in type 1 diabetes. Study information: Healthy donors resembled patients in age, gender and cell yields. Sorted cells examined across all samples numbered approximately 100 million. General observations from the study: Type 1 diabetes patients had moderately but significantly shorter TCRB CDR3s in all four CD4+ subsets. VDJ junctions in type 1 diabetes patients carried more deletions and fewer insertions.

Sequenced material: central memory CD4+ T cells from blood. This receptor was taken from a man between 25 and 39 years old with type 1 diabetes. The V call is TRBV7-3, the J call TRBJ2-5; 7 bases are a match to TRBD1. The CDR3 is CASSLGQGTAKRETQYF. The CDR3, as DNA: TGTGCCAGCAGCTTAGGACAAGGGACAGCAAAGCGGGAGACCCAGTACTTC.